The subject of this entry is one T cell receptor beta chain. The antigen is not known. Germline CDR1 is GTSNPN and CDR2 is SVGIG (reference sequence). The CDR3 loop spans 15 amino acids. Trimming left V 0 bases short and J 1 base short, with 12 bases between. The data were obtained in a study of cytomegalovirus exposure and HLA in healthy donors. PCR involved 60 Vbeta and 13 Jbeta primers. TCRdb keeps only in-frame clones here, not all; method: immunoSEQ multiplex PCR. Its clone listing holds 130,000 or so clones. Study-level findings and limits: Presence/absence comparisons presumed near-even sequencing depth among donors.

The TCR sequence derives from a woman in her forties in good health and CMV-seropositive. Sequenced material: PBMCs. This chain joins TRBV30 and TRBJ1-1; a possible D gene is TRBD1 (6 bases). CDR3 DNA: TGTGCCTGGAGTGTACCCGACAGGACGAACACTGAAGCTTTCTTT. Translating it yields CAWSVPDRTNTEAFF.